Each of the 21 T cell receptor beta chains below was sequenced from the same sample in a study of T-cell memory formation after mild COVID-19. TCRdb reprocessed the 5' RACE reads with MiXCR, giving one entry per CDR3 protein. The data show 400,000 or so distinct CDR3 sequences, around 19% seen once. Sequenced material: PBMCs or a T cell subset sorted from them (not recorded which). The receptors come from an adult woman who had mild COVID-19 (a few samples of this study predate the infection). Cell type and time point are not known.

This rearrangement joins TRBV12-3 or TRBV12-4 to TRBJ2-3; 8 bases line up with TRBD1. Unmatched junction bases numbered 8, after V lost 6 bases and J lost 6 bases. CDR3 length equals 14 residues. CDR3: CASRLDRGRDTQYF. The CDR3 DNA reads TGTGCCAGCAGACTTGACAGGGGCCGCGATACGCAGTATTTT.

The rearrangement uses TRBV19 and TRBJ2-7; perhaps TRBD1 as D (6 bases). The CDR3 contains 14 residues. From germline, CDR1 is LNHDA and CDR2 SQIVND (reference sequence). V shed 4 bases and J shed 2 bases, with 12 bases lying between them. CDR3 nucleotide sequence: TGTGCCAGTAGTACCGCGACAGGTACCTACGAGCAGTACTTC. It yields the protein CASSTATGTYEQYF.

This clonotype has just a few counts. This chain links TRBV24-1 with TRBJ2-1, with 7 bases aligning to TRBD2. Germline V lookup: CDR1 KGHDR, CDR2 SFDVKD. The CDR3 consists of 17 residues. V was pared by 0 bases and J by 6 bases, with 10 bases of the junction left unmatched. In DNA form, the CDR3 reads TGTGCCACCAGTGATTTGCTGGGGGGGAGAGGCGTCAATGAGCAGTTCTTC. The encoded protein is CATSDLLGGRGVNEQFF.

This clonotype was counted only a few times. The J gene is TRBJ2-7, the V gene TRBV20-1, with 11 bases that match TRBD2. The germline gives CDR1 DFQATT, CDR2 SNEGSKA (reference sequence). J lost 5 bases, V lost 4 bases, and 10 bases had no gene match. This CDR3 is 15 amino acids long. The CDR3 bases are TGCAGTGCTAAACGGCTAGCGGGGGGCCCTGACGAGCAGTACTTC. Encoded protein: CSAKRLAGGPDEQYF.

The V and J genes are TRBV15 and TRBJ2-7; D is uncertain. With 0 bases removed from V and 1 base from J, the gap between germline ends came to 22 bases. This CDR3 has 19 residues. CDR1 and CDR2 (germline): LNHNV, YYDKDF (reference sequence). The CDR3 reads CATSRDPLKTSRESYEQYF. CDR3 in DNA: TGTGCCACCAGCAGAGACCCCCTTAAGACCTCCCGAGAATCCTACGAGCAGTACTTC.

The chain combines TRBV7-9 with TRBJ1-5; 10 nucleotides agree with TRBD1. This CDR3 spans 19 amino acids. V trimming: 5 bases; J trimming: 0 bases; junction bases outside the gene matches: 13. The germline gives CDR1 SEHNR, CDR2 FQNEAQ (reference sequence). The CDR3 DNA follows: TGTGCCAGCAGCCACCCAACCGGGACAGGGGATAATAGCAATCAGCCCCAGCATTTT. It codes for CASSHPTGTGDNSNQPQHF.

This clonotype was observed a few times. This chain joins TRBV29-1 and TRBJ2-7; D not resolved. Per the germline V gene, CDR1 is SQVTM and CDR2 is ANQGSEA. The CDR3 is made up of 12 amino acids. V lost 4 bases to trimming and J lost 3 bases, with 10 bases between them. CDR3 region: CSVGPTRYEQYF. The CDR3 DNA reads TGCAGCGTTGGACCTACCCGCTACGAGCAGTACTTC.

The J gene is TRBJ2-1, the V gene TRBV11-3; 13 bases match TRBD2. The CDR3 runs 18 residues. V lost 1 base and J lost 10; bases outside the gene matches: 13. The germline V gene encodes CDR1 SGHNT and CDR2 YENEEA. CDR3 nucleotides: TGTGCCAGCAGCTTAGCCCCCGGGGGGACTAGCGGGACGGAAGAGCAGTTCTTC. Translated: CASSLAPGGTSGTEEQFF.

The CDR3 protein is CASSFGGSYDEQYF. CDR3 sequence (DNA): TGTGCCAGCAGTTTCGGGGGGAGCTACGACGAGCAGTACTTC. The chain joins TRBV12-3 or TRBV12-4 to TRBJ2-7; TRBD2 aligns across 7 bases. Losses at the gene ends were 3 bases for V and 5 bases for J; bases not matched to a gene: 7. CDR3 length: 14 amino acids.

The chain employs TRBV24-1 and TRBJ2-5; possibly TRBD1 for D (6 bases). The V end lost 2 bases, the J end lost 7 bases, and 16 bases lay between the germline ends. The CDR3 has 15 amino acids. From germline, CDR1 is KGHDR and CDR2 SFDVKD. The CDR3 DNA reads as TGTGCCACCAGTGATTGGGCCGGTCAGGGGAGGACCCAGTACTTC. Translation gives CATSDWAGQGRTQYF.

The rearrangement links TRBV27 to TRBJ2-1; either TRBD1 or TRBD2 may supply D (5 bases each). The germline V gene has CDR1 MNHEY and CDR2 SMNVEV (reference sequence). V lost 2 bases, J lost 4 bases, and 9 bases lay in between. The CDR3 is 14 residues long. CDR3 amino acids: CASSLGTRYNEQFF. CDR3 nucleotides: TGTGCCAGCAGTTTAGGGACCCGATACAATGAGCAGTTCTTC.

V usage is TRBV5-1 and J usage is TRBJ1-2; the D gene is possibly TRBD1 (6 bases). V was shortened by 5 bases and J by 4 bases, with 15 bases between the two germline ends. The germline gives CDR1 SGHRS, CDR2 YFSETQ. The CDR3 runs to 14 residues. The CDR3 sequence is CASSASTGPYGYTF. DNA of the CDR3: TGCGCCAGCAGTGCTTCTACAGGGCCCTATGGCTACACCTTC.

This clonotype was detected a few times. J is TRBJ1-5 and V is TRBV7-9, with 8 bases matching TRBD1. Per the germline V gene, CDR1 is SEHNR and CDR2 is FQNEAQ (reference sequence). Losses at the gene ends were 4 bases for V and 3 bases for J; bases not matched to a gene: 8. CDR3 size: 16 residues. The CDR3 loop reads CASSSDRARDNQPQHF. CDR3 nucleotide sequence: TGTGCCAGCAGCTCGGACAGGGCGCGGGACAATCAGCCCCAGCATTTT.

In nucleotides, the CDR3 is TGTGCCAGCAGCCCTAAGACAGGGGTACCCACTGAAGCTTTCTTT. Translation gives CASSPKTGVPTEAFF. V is TRBV11-2 and J is TRBJ1-1, with TRBD1 matching 8 bases. This CDR3 region has 15 residues. V dropped 5 bases and J dropped 4; count of bases not matched to a gene: 9. Germline V gene lookup returns CDR1 SGHAT and CDR2 FQNNGV. Full variable domain (outside the CDR3, taken from reference TRBV11-2 and TRBJ1-1): EAGVAQSPRYKIIEKRQSVAFWCNPISGHATLYWYQQILGQGPKLLIQFQNNGVVDDSQLPKDRFSAERLKGVDSTLKIQPAKLEDSAVYLCASSPKTGVPTEAFFGQGTRLTVV.

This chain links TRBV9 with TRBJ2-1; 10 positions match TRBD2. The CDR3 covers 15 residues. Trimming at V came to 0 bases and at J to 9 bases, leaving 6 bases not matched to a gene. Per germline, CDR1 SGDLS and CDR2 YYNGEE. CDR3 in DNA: TGTGCCAGCAGCGTAGATCCTAGCGGGAGAGGTGAGCAGTTCTTC. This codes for CASSVDPSGRGEQFF.

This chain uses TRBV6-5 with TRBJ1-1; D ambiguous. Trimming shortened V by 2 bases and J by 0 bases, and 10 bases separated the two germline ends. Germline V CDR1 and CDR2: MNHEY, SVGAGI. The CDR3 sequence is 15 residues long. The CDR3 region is CASSYDARMNTEAFF. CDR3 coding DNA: TGTGCCAGCAGTTACGATGCGCGCATGAACACTGAAGCTTTCTTT.

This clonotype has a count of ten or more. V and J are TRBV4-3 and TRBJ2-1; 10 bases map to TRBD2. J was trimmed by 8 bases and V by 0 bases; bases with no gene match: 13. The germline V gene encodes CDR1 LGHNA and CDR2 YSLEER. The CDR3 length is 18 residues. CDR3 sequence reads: CASSQDLSPSGSYDEQFF. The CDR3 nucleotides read TGCGCCAGCAGCCAAGATCTTTCCCCTAGCGGGAGTTATGATGAGCAGTTCTTC.

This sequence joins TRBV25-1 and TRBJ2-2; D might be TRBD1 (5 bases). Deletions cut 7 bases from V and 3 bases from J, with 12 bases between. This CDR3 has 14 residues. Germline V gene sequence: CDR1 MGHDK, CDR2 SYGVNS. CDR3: CASKQAGYTGELFF. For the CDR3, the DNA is TGTGCCAGCAAACAGGCAGGGTACACCGGGGAGCTGTTTTTT.

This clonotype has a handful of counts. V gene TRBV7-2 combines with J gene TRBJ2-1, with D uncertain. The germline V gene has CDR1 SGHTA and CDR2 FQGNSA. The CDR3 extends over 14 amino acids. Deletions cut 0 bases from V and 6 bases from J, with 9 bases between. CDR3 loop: CASSLAPGPNEQFF. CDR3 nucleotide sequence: TGTGCCAGCAGCTTAGCGCCAGGCCCCAATGAGCAGTTCTTC.

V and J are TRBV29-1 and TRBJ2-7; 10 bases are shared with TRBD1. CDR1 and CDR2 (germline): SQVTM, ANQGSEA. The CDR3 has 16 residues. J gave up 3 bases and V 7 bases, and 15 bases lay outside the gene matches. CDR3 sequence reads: CSDTGTGAARGYEQYF. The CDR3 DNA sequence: TGCAGCGACACCGGGACAGGGGCCGCCCGGGGCTACGAGCAGTACTTC.

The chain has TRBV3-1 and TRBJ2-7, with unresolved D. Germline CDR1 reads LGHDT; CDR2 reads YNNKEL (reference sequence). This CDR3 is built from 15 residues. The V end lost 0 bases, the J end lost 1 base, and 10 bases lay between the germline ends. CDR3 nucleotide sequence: TGTGCCAGCAGCCAAGATACAACTGGTTCCTACGAGCAGTACTTC. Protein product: CASSQDTTGSYEQYF.